The 27 T cell receptor beta chains given below trace back to one sample, sequenced in a study of yellow fever vaccine responses in identical twins. TCRdb reprocessed the RT-PCR reads with MiXCR, giving one entry per CDR3 protein. The profile covers some 4,500 distinct CDR3 sequences, with roughly 89% appearing a single time and under 2% taken by the ten largest. Specimen: T cells from blood (PBMCs), unsorted or a sorted subset (not recorded which), collected before or after yellow fever vaccination (not recorded which). The receptors come from a woman younger than 35 who received the yellow fever vaccine.

The chain combines TRBV15 with TRBJ2-7, with D possibly TRBD2 on 5 matching bases. The CDR3 length is 11 residues. Trimming removed 8 bases at V and 6 bases at J, with 11 bases between. CDR1 and CDR2 (germline): LNHNV, YYDKDF (reference sequence). Here the CDR3 reads CATLRGAEQYF. CDR3 sequence (DNA): TGTGCCACCCTTCGGGGTGCCGAGCAGTACTTC.

The genes are TRBV10-1 and TRBJ1-1; tentatively, D is TRBD1 (6 bases). Germline V gene lookup returns CDR1 WNHNN and CDR2 SYGVQD (reference sequence). The CDR3 covers 14 residues. Trimming pared 4 bases from V and 10 bases from J, leaving 19 bases between. The CDR3 DNA sequence: TGCGCCAGCAGTGCGGAATCGGGGGCCGAGGGAGCTTTCTTT. Its protein product is CASSAESGAEGAFF.

The chain is built from TRBV30 and TRBJ2-7; no clear D. Germline V gene data show CDR1 as GTSNPN and CDR2 as SVGIG (reference sequence). Trimming shortened V by 6 bases and J by 3 bases, and 15 bases separated the two germline ends. This CDR3 spans 13 amino acids. The CDR3 sequence is CACLPDDDYEQYF. CDR3 bases: TGTGCCTGCCTTCCGGACGACGACTACGAGCAGTACTTC.

The chain couples TRBV15 to TRBJ1-4; TRBD1 matches 8 bases. Germline V CDR1 and CDR2: LNHNV, YYDKDF (reference sequence). The J segment lost 5 bases and the V segment lost 3 bases, leaving 5 bases of the junction unmatched. This CDR3 has 15 residues. The CDR3 spells CATSRDRAMNEKLFF. CDR3 bases: TGTGCCACCAGCAGGGACAGGGCGATGAATGAAAAACTGTTTTTT.

This clonotype was counted a few times. The gene calls are TRBV15 and TRBJ1-5; a weak D match, TRBD1 (6 bases). Between the trimmed V and J ends, which lost 3 bases and 7 bases, there was a span of 19 bases. Germline-derived CDR1 and CDR2 are LNHNV and YYDKDF (reference sequence). The CDR3 extends over 16 amino acids. The CDR3 nucleotides read TGTGCCACCAGCAGGCGACGGGACACATTAGGGCAGCCCCAGCATTTT. It yields the protein CATSRRRDTLGQPQHF.

CDR3 coding DNA: TGTGCCATCAGACAGGGGAGCTCCTACAATGAGCAGTTCTTC. Amino acids: CAIRQGSSYNEQFF. The V gene is TRBV10-3, the J gene TRBJ2-1, with 7 positions matching TRBD1. V gave up 6 bases and J gave up 0 bases; unmatched junction bases: 2. The CDR3 runs 14 residues. Germline V lookup: CDR1 ENHRY, CDR2 SYGVKD.

This rearrangement joins TRBV27 to TRBJ1-2; TRBD1 is a possible D gene (6 bases). Germline CDR1 is MNHEY and CDR2 is SMNVEV (reference sequence). Trimming left V 5 bases short and J 4 bases short, with 11 bases between. CDR3 length: 13 residues. The CDR3 here is CASSITGLYGYTF. The CDR3 coding sequence is TGTGCCAGCAGTATCACAGGGCTCTATGGCTACACCTTC.

This clonotype has more than one count but fewer than ten. V and J are TRBV2 and TRBJ2-7; D may be TRBD1 (7 bases). V lost 6 bases, J lost 7 bases, and 19 bases lay in between. The CDR3 extends over 14 amino acids. Germline V lookup: CDR1 SNHLY, CDR2 FYNNEI. Here the CDR3 reads CASRKDRPAGEQYF. The CDR3 region has the DNA TGTGCCAGCAGGAAGGACAGGCCCGCGGGAGAGCAGTACTTC. Full variable domain (remainder filled in from reference TRBV2 and TRBJ2-7): EPEVTQTPSHQVTQMGQEVILRCVPISNHLYFYWYRQILGQKVEFLVSFYNNEISEKSEIFDDQFSVERPDGSNFTLKIRSTKLEDSAMYFCASRKDRPAGEQYFGPGTRLTVT.

The rearrangement links TRBV11-1 to TRBJ1-6, with D possibly matching TRBD1 (6 bases). Germline-derived CDR1 and CDR2 are SGHAT and FQDESV (reference sequence). Deletions cut 4 bases from V and 10 bases from J, with 17 bases between. The CDR3 totals 15 residues. The CDR3 DNA reads as TGTGCCAGCAGCTCCGGGGACAAGTCCGCCTCACCCCTCCACTTT. As protein: CASSSGDKSASPLHF.

The gene calls are TRBV5-1 and TRBJ2-5; maybe TRBD2 (5 bases). This CDR3 comprises 13 residues. Between the trimmed V and J ends, which lost 4 bases and 4 bases, there was a span of 11 bases. CDR1 is SGHRS and CDR2 is YFSETQ in the germline V gene. CDR3 loop: CASSGETGETQYF. Written as DNA, the CDR3 is TGCGCCAGCAGCGGGGAGACGGGAGAGACCCAGTACTTC.

The V gene is TRBV6-4, the J gene TRBJ2-1; weak D call: TRBD1 (6 bases). Germline CDR1 and CDR2: MRHNA and SNTAGT. Trimming cost V 0 bases and J 6 bases, with 12 bases left between them. The CDR3 consists of 15 residues. The CDR3 loop is CASSDSGQPSNEQFF. The CDR3 coding sequence is TGTGCCAGCAGTGACTCCGGACAGCCTTCCAATGAGCAGTTCTTC.

The V gene is TRBV11-1, the J gene TRBJ2-7, with 7 positions matching TRBD1. CDR1 is SGHAT, CDR2 FQDESV, per germline (reference sequence). With 1 base clipped from V and 3 bases from J, the junction kept 3 bases outside the gene matches. CDR3 length equals 14 residues. Written as DNA, the CDR3 is TGTGCCAGCAGCTTAGGGGACAGTCTCTACGAGCAGTACTTC. Amino acids: CASSLGDSLYEQYF.

The chain recombines TRBV4-1 with TRBJ2-7; the D gene is possibly TRBD1 (5 bases). CDR3 size: 15 residues. Trimming removed 1 base at V and 3 bases at J, with 13 bases between. CDR1 is MGHRA, CDR2 YSYEKL, per germline. The CDR3 reads CASSQGPDRNYEQYF. The CDR3 DNA reads as TGCGCCAGCAGCCAAGGGCCCGACAGAAACTACGAGCAGTACTTC.

On this clonotype: Sequence at one end of the junction differs from germline and may be a read error. V is TRBV5-5 and J is TRBJ2-7; D remains ambiguous. This CDR3 has 13 residues. Germline CDR1 reads SGHKS; CDR2 reads YYEKEE (reference sequence). The CDR3 region is CASSSGPAYEQYF. As DNA, the CDR3 is TGCGCCAGCAGCTCCGGGCCAGCCTACGAGCAGTACTTC.

This rearrangement joins TRBV4-3 to TRBJ2-7; no reliable D call. V was trimmed by 1 base and J by 0 bases, leaving 4 bases between them. The CDR3 loop spans 13 amino acids. Looked up from germline, CDR1 is LGHNA and CDR2 is YSLEER. CDR3 sequence reads: CASSQGPSYEQYF. The CDR3 DNA reads as TGCGCCAGCAGCCAAGGACCCTCCTACGAGCAGTACTTC.

The CDR3 loop reads CASSPSGTITDTQYF. For the CDR3, the DNA is TGCGCCAGCAGCCCCTCCGGGACTATCACAGATACGCAGTATTTT. The chain couples TRBV4-3 to TRBJ2-3; 7 positions agree with TRBD2. Germline CDR1 and CDR2: LGHNA and YSLEER. This CDR3 has 15 residues. V lost 4 bases, J lost 2 bases, and 6 bases stayed unmatched.

This clonotype was detected only once. The chain links TRBV10-3 to TRBJ2-1; 10 nucleotides line up with TRBD2. Trimming cost V 4 bases and J 5 bases; bases outside gene matches: 5. The CDR3 sequence is 15 residues long. CDR1 is ENHRY and CDR2 is SYGVKD in the germline V gene. The DNA of the CDR3 is TGTGCCATCAGTGCGGGGCTAGCGGGAGACAATGAGCAGTTCTTC. It encodes CAISAGLAGDNEQFF.

The chain carries TRBV11-2 and TRBJ2-5, with D tentatively TRBD2 (5 bases). Germline V gene lookup returns CDR1 SGHAT and CDR2 FQNNGV. Trimming pared 0 bases from V and 4 bases from J, leaving 15 bases between. The CDR3 runs 16 residues. For the CDR3, the DNA is TGTGCCAGCAGCTTAGATCGTGGGAGCCCAGCAGAGACCCAGTACTTC. This codes for CASSLDRGSPAETQYF.

This clonotype has only one observation. This chain joins TRBV29-1 and TRBJ2-5; 10 positions agree with TRBD1. The CDR3 consists of 15 residues. Germline assignment: CDR1 SQVTM and CDR2 ANQGSEA. The ends lost 0 bases at V and 5 bases at J; junction bases unmatched: 6. Here the CDR3 DNA reads TGCAGCGTTGAAGATCTCGACAGGGGGCAGGAGACCCAGTACTTC. Translation gives CSVEDLDRGQETQYF.

The V call is TRBV6-1, the J call TRBJ1-6; 9 bases match TRBD1. Germline assignment: CDR1 MNHNS and CDR2 SASEGT. V trimming: 8 bases; J trimming: 7 bases; junction bases outside the gene matches: 3. The CDR3 is made up of 13 amino acids. The CDR3 bases are TGTGCCAGCCAGACAGGGGGAAATTCACCCCTCCACTTT. It translates to CASQTGGNSPLHF.

V is TRBV5-1 and J is TRBJ2-1; weak D call: TRBD1 (6 bases). In germline, CDR1 is SGHRS, CDR2 YFSETQ. The length of the CDR3 is 14 residues. Trimming removed 4 bases from V and 6 bases from J, with 14 bases in between. The CDR3 spells CASSIRTATNEQFF. The CDR3 DNA reads as TGCGCCAGCAGCATAAGGACAGCGACCAATGAGCAGTTCTTC.

The genes are TRBV11-3 and TRBJ2-7; 7 positions match TRBD2. V shed 2 bases and J 5 bases; nucleotides not matched to a gene: 9. Germline-derived CDR1 and CDR2 are SGHNT and YENEEA. The CDR3 contains 15 residues. For the CDR3, the DNA is TGTGCCAGCAGCTTACCCTTGGGAGGGTTCGACGAGCAGTACTTC. Residues: CASSLPLGGFDEQYF.

The chain joins TRBV3-1 to TRBJ2-3; maybe TRBD2 (5 bases). CDR3 length: 14 residues. V was pared by 6 bases and J by 2 bases, with 12 bases between. From germline, CDR1 is LGHDT and CDR2 YNNKEL (reference sequence). The CDR3: CASRARGPTDTQYF. DNA of the CDR3: TGTGCCAGCAGAGCCCGGGGTCCCACAGATACGCAGTATTTT.

This clonotype was observed a single time. The junction departs from germline at one end; a sequencing error may be responsible. J is TRBJ2-3 and V is TRBV20-1; possibly TRBD2 for D (5 bases). Germline CDR1 DFQATT, CDR2 SNEGSKA (reference sequence). CDR3 length: 11 amino acids. CDR3 in DNA: TGCAGTGCCAGAGGGTCAGATACGCAGTATTTT. It is translated as CSARGSDTQYF.

The rearrangement uses TRBV5-4 and TRBJ2-1; 8 nucleotides match TRBD1. Losses at the gene ends were 4 bases for V and 5 bases for J; bases not matched to a gene: 8. Germline lookup yields CDR1 SGHNT and CDR2 YYREEE (reference sequence). The CDR3 totals 15 residues. CDR3 sequence (DNA): TGTGCCAGCAGCGTTACAGGGGGGTATAACAATGAGCAGTTCTTC. Translation: CASSVTGGYNNEQFF. The variable domain in full, completed from reference TRBV5-4 and TRBJ2-1, reads ETGVTQSPTHLIKTRGQQVTLRCSSQSGHNTVSWYQQALGQGPQFIFQYYREEENGRGNFPPRFSGLQFPNYSSELNVNALELDDSALYLCASSVTGGYNNEQFFGPGTRLTVL.

The CDR3: CSARTGGYNEQFF. DNA for the CDR3: TGCAGTGCCCGGACAGGGGGCTACAATGAGCAGTTCTTC. The V and J genes are TRBV20-1 and TRBJ2-1; TRBD1 aligns across 10 bases. V shed 6 bases and J 3 bases; nucleotides not matched to a gene: 2. Germline CDR1 and CDR2: DFQATT and SNEGSKA (reference sequence). The CDR3 sequence is 13 residues long.

The CDR3 reads CASSLESSRSTDTQYF. Here the CDR3 DNA reads TGTGCCAGCAGCTTGGAGTCATCACGATCGACAGATACGCAGTATTTT. This chain links TRBV5-5 with TRBJ2-3; unclear D gene. The germline V gene encodes CDR1 SGHKS and CDR2 YYEKEE (reference sequence). The CDR3 runs to 16 residues. V lost 0 bases, J lost 3 bases, and 14 bases lay in between.